Listed below are T cell receptor beta chains from one sample, sequenced in a study of CD8 T cells in ankylosing spondylitis. One entry per CDR3 protein, called by TCRdb with MiXCR from the 5' RACE reads. The sample has around 150,000 distinct CDR3 sequences, around 32% seen once. Sequencing input: synovial fluid, either unsorted or a sorted T cell fraction (not recorded which). These receptors were obtained from a male donor with ankylosing spondylitis. Both conserved end residues are part of each CDR3. A D gene is named only where the DNA matches it firmly. Not all rows give a size; the values are once, few, many and, for expanded clones, a class.

j_gene | abundance | v_gene | d_gene | CDR3aa | CDR3nt
TRBJ2-2 | few | TRBV5-1 | - | CASSLGQKTGTGELFF | TGCGCCAGCAGCTTGGGACAGAAGACGGGCACCGGGGAGCTGTTTTTT
TRBJ2-1 | many | TRBV12-3/TRBV12-4 | TRBD2 | CASSLIGGGANEQFF | TGTGCCAGCAGTTTGATTGGCGGGGGGGCAAACGAGCAGTTCTTC
TRBJ2-1 | - | TRBV20-1 | TRBD2 | CSASRLAGPYNEQFF | TGCAGTGCTAGCAGACTAGCGGGACCCTACAATGAGCAGTTCTTC
TRBJ1-1 | - | TRBV6-1 | - | CASIGRQILGESFF | TGTGCCAGCATCGGACGGCAGATATTAGGGGAATCTTTCTTT
TRBJ2-7 | - | TRBV10-3 | - | CAISDQDGHSYEQYF | TGTGCCATCAGTGACCAGGACGGCCACTCCTACGAGCAGTACTTC
TRBJ1-2 | few | TRBV5-1 | TRBD1 | CASSLETDRTNYGYTF | TGCGCCAGCAGCTTGGAAACGGACAGGACGAACTATGGCTACACCTTC
TRBJ1-1 | few | TRBV14 | - | CASSFMREDTEAFF | TGTGCCAGCAGCTTTATGAGGGAGGACACTGAAGCTTTCTTT
TRBJ2-3 | - | TRBV2 | TRBD2 | CARGGPDTQYF | TGTGCCCGGGGGGGGCCAGATACGCAGTATTTT
TRBJ1-5 | - | TRBV6-1 | - | CASSAWTERPHF | TGTGCCAGCAGTGCTTGGACAGAGAGGCCGCATTTT
TRBJ2-1 | - | TRBV29-1 | - | CSVGRGNEQFF | TGCAGCGTAGGCAGGGGCAATGAGCAGTTCTTC
TRBJ2-7 | many | TRBV20-1 | TRBD1 | CSVPGQGAYEQYF | TGCAGTGTTCCGGGACAGGGGGCCTACGAGCAGTACTTC
TRBJ2-3 | many | TRBV6-2/TRBV6-3 | - | CASSYFGGPDTQYF | TGTGCCAGCAGTTACTTCGGTGGTCCAGATACGCAGTATTTT
TRBJ1-2 | many | TRBV12-3/TRBV12-4 | TRBD1 | CASMTGAYGYTF | TGTGCCAGCATGACAGGGGCCTATGGCTACACCTTC
TRBJ2-3 | once | TRBV7-9 | TRBD2 | CASSSGLAGVRTDTQYF | TGTGCCAGCAGTTCAGGACTAGCGGGGGTCCGCACAGATACGCAGTATTTT
TRBJ2-2 | - | TRBV4-2 | TRBD1 | CASSLQGAWDTGELFF | TGTGCCAGCAGCCTTCAGGGGGCCTGGGACACCGGGGAGCTGTTTTTT
TRBJ2-7 | few | TRBV11-1 | - | CASSMGRLGEQYF | TGTGCCAGCAGCATGGGTCGGTTAGGCGAGCAGTACTTC
TRBJ1-4 | - | TRBV10-3 | TRBD1 | CAIARGLNEKLFF | TGTGCCATCGCCAGGGGGCTTAATGAAAAACTGTTTTTT
TRBJ2-2 | - | TRBV11-1 | TRBD2 | CASSSTAGRGAGELFF | TGTGCCAGCAGCTCCACAGCGGGAAGGGGCGCCGGGGAGCTGTTTTTT
TRBJ1-5 | - | TRBV12-3/TRBV12-4 | - | CASRIGQSNQPQHF | TGTGCCAGCAGGATAGGACAAAGCAATCAGCCCCAGCATTTT
TRBJ2-7 | once | TRBV6-1 | - | CASREALWGSYEQYF | TGTGCCAGCAGGGAAGCGCTCTGGGGGTCCTACGAGCAGTACTTC
TRBJ2-7 | - | TRBV10-3 | - | CAISGGGALYEQYF | TGTGCCATCAGTGGAGGGGGAGCTCTGTACGAGCAGTACTTC
TRBJ1-2 | many | TRBV12-3/TRBV12-4 | TRBD1 | CASSISQGRGYTF | TGTGCCAGCAGTATCTCACAGGGGAGAGGCTACACCTTC
TRBJ2-5 | few | TRBV12-3/TRBV12-4 | TRBD2 | CASSSPPGTREETQYF | TGTGCCAGCAGTTCACCTCCCGGGACTAGAGAAGAGACCCAGTACTTC
TRBJ2-5 | - | TRBV28 | - | CASSYRNQETQYF | TGTGCCAGCAGTTACAGGAACCAAGAGACCCAGTACTTC
TRBJ2-3 | few | TRBV7-2 | TRBD2 | CASSLIAGGPTDTQYF | TGTGCCAGCAGCTTAATAGCGGGAGGGCCAACAGATACGCAGTATTTT
TRBJ1-6 | few | TRBV20-1 | - | CSARDYGGSPLHF | TGCAGTGCTAGAGATTATGGCGGTTCACCCCTCCACTTT
TRBJ1-1 | - | TRBV21-1 | - | CASTFDGSLREAFF | TGTGCCAGCACCTTTGACGGCTCTCTCAGAGAAGCTTTCTTT
TRBJ1-2 | - | TRBV5-1 | - | CASSQGLTLNYGYTF | TGCGCCAGCAGCCAGGGACTCACGCTTAACTATGGCTACACCTTC
TRBJ2-5 | - | TRBV20-1 | TRBD2 | CSAPRGPSGLQETQYF | TGCAGTGCTCCCAGAGGTCCTAGCGGGTTACAAGAGACCCAGTACTTC
TRBJ2-4 | many | TRBV7-2 | - | CASSRRQGRDIQYF | TGTGCCAGCAGCCGACGGCAGGGTAGAGACATTCAGTACTTC
TRBJ2-7 | - | TRBV4-3 | TRBD2 | CASSQTGTSRPYEQYF | TGCGCCAGCAGCCAAACCGGGACTAGTAGGCCCTACGAGCAGTACTTC
TRBJ2-1 | - | TRBV7-8 | - | CASSSPPGEQFF | TGTGCCAGCAGCTCCCCCCCTGGTGAGCAGTTCTTC
TRBJ1-6 | many | TRBV27 | TRBD1 | CASSLSPGGDNSPLHF | TGTGCCAGCAGTTTATCGCCAGGGGGCGATAATTCACCCCTCCACTTT
TRBJ2-3 | many | TRBV5-1 | TRBD1 | CASSQQPGGGYRADTQYF | TGCGCCAGCAGCCAACAGCCAGGGGGCGGGTACAGAGCAGATACGCAGTATTTT
TRBJ2-6 | - | TRBV6-5 | - | CASNFVTVGGANVLTF | TGTGCCAGCAATTTTGTGACCGTCGGTGGGGCCAACGTCCTGACTTTC
TRBJ2-2 | few | TRBV12-3/TRBV12-4 | TRBD1 | CASSLGQANTGELFF | TGTGCCAGCAGCCTAGGACAGGCGAACACCGGGGAGCTGTTTTTT
TRBJ1-5 | many | TRBV2 | TRBD1 | CASRGDRRSNQPQHF | TGTGCCAGCAGAGGGGACAGGAGGTCCAATCAGCCCCAGCATTTT
TRBJ1-1 | few | TRBV2 | TRBD1 | CASTPGTGATEAFF | TGTGCCAGCACCCCGGGGACAGGGGCCACTGAAGCTTTCTTT
TRBJ2-1 | few | TRBV5-1 | - | CASRVGTAASNEQFF | TGCGCCAGCAGAGTTGGGACGGCGGCGTCCAATGAGCAGTTCTTC
TRBJ2-7 | - | TRBV7-2 | - | CASSPRMPHYEQYF | TGTGCCAGCAGCCCCCGGATGCCCCACTACGAGCAGTACTTC
TRBJ2-3 | few | TRBV20-1 | TRBD2 | CSARDLLAGGRGTDTQYF | TGCAGTGCTAGAGATCTGCTAGCGGGGGGGCGAGGGACAGATACGCAGTATTTT
TRBJ2-5 | - | TRBV10-2 | TRBD2 | CASSESGGETQYF | TGCGCCAGCAGTGAGTCCGGGGGGGAGACCCAGTACTTC
TRBJ2-3 | - | TRBV20-1 | TRBD2 | CSARRISGRKMTDTQYF | TGCAGTGCCAGGAGGATTAGCGGGAGGAAGATGACAGATACGCAGTATTTT
TRBJ2-5 | - | TRBV5-1 | TRBD1 | CASSNRGQPQETQYF | TGCGCCAGCAGCAACCGGGGACAGCCCCAAGAGACCCAGTACTTC
TRBJ1-3 | - | TRBV20-1 | - | CSVVFGNTIYF | TGCAGTGTTGTTTTTGGAAACACCATATATTTT
TRBJ1-2 | - | TRBV3-1 | TRBD1 | CASSQDWTGEGYGYTF | TGTGCCAGCAGCCAAGATTGGACAGGGGAAGGCTATGGCTACACCTTC
TRBJ2-7 | few | TRBV27 | - | CASGAASPVGNSYEQYF | TGTGCCAGCGGTGCGGCCAGTCCCGTCGGGAACTCCTACGAGCAGTACTTC
TRBJ2-7 | many | TRBV3-1 | - | CASSQGPGRSEQYF | TGTGCCAGCAGCCAAGGTCCAGGGAGGAGCGAGCAGTACTTC
TRBJ2-7 | few | TRBV9 | - | CASSVTWSGRYEQYF | TGTGCCAGCAGCGTAACATGGTCAGGGAGATACGAGCAGTACTTC
TRBJ2-2 | many | TRBV15 | TRBD1 | CATSRGGQGRTGELFF | TGTGCCACCAGCAGAGGAGGACAGGGTCGTACCGGGGAGCTGTTTTTT
TRBJ1-2 | few | TRBV5-1 | TRBD1 | CASSPGGGGGRYGYTF | TGCGCCAGCAGCCCAGGAGGAGGGGGCGGACGCTATGGCTACACCTTC
TRBJ2-1 | many | TRBV6-2/TRBV6-3 | - | CASSYGGTYNEQFF | TGTGCCAGCAGTTACGGAGGTACCTACAATGAGCAGTTCTTC
TRBJ2-7 | - | TRBV3-1 | - | CASSQKQRQGSYEQYF | TGTGCCAGCAGCCAAAAGCAACGGCAGGGCTCCTACGAGCAGTACTTC
TRBJ1-3 | - | TRBV2 | TRBD1 | CASSLQGAGGNTIYF | TGTGCCAGCAGCTTACAGGGGGCCGGTGGAAACACCATATATTTT
TRBJ1-1 | many | TRBV6-6 | - | CASSHKDREAFF | TGTGCCAGCAGCCACAAGGACAGAGAAGCTTTCTTT
TRBJ2-1 | few | TRBV7-3 | TRBD2 | CASSLGSGRGSSEQFF | TGTGCCAGCAGCTTGGGTAGCGGGAGGGGGTCAAGTGAGCAGTTCTTC
TRBJ2-1 | - | TRBV20-1 | TRBD2 | CSAWTSGIYEQFF | TGCAGTGCGTGGACTAGCGGGATATATGAGCAGTTCTTC
TRBJ2-2 | - | TRBV7-2 | TRBD2 | CASSLVLAGAGELFF | TGTGCCAGCAGCTTAGTTCTAGCGGGGGCCGGGGAGCTGTTTTTT